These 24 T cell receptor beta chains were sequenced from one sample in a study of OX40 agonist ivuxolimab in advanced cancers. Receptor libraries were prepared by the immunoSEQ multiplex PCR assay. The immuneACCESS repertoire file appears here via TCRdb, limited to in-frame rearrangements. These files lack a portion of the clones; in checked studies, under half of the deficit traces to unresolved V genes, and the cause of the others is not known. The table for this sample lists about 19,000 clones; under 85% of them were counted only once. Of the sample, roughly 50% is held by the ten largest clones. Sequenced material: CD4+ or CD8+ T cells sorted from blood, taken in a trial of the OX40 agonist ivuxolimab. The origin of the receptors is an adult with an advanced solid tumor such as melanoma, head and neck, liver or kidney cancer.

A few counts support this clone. CDR3 residues: CASSRNEAFF. CDR3 sequence (DNA): TGTGCCAGCAGCAGGAACGAAGCTTTCTTT. V is TRBV2 and J is TRBJ1-1; D remains unclear. The CDR3 sequence is 10 residues long. Deletions cut 6 bases from V and 8 bases from J, with 7 bases between. In germline, CDR1 is SNHLY, CDR2 FYNNEI. The full variable domain, its missing parts supplied by reference TRBV2 and TRBJ1-1, is EPEVTQTPSHQVTQMGQEVILRCVPISNHLYFYWYRQILGQKVEFLVSFYNNEISEKSEIFDDQFSVERPDGSNFTLKIRSTKLEDSAMYFCASSRNEAFFGQGTRLTVV.

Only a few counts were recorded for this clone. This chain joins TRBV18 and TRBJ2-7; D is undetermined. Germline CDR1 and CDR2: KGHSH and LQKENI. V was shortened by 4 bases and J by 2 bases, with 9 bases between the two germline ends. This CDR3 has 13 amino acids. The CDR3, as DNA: TGTGCCAGCTCACAGGCTAGTACCTACGAGCAGTACTTC. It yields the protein CASSQASTYEQYF.

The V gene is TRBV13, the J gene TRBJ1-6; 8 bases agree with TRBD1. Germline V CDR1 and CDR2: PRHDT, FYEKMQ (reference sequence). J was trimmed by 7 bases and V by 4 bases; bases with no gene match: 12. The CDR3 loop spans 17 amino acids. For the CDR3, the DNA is TGTGCCAGCAGCTACCCTACCGCAGGGGGCTGGAATTCACCCCTCCACTTT. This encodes CASSYPTAGGWNSPLHF. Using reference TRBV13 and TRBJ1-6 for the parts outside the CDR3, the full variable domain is AAGVIQSPRHLIKEKRETATLKCYPIPRHDTVYWYQQGPGQDPQFLISFYEKMQSDKGSIPDRFSAQQFSDYHSELNMSSLELGDSALYFCASSYPTAGGWNSPLHFGNGTRLTVT.

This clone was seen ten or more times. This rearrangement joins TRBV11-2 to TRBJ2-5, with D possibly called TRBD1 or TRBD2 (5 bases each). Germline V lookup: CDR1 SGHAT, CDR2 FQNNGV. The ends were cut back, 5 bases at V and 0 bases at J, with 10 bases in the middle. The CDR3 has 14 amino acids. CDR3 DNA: TGTGCCAGCAGCCAGGGAGTTTACCAAGAGACCCAGTACTTC. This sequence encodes CASSQGVYQETQYF. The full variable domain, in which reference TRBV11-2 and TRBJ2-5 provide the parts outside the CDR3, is EAGVAQSPRYKIIEKRQSVAFWCNPISGHATLYWYQQILGQGPKLLIQFQNNGVVDDSQLPKDRFSAERLKGVDSTLKIQPAKLEDSAVYLCASSQGVYQETQYFGPGTRLLVL.

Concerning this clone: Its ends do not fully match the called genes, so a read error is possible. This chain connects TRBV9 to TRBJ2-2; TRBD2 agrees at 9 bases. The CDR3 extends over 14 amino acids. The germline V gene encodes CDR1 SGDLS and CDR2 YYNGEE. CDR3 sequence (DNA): TGTGCCAGCATGAGCGGGGGGAACTCCGGGGAGCTGTTTTTT. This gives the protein CASMSGGNSGELFF.

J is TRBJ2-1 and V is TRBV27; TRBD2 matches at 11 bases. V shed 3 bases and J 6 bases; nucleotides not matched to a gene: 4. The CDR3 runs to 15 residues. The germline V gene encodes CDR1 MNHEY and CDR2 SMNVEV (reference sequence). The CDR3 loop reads CASSFDSGGANEQFF. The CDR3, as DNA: TGTGCCAGCAGTTTCGATAGCGGGGGGGCCAATGAGCAGTTCTTC.

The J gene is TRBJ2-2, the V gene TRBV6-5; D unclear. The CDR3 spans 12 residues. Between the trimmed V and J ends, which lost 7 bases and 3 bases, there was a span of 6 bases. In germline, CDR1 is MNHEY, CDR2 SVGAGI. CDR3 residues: CASTADTGELFF. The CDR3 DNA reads TGTGCCAGCACCGCAGACACCGGGGAGCTGTTTTTT.

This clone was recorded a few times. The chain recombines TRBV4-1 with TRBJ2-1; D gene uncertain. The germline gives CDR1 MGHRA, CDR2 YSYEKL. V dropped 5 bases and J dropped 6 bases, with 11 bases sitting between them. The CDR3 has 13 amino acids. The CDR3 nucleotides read TGCGCCAGCAGCTTCGACTTGGGCAATGAGCAGTTCTTC. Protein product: CASSFDLGNEQFF.

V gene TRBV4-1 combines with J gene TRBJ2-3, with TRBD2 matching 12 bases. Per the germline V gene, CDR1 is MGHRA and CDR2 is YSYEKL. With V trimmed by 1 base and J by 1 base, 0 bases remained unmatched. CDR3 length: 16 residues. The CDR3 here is CASSQGLAGGTDTQYF. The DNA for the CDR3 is TGCGCCAGCAGCCAAGGACTAGCGGGGGGCACAGATACGCAGTATTTT.

CDR3 coding DNA: TGTGCCAGCAGTTTCCTGGGCCTGACAGGGCAAGAGACCCAGTACTTC. It encodes CASSFLGLTGQETQYF. The chain has TRBV27 and TRBJ2-5; the match to TRBD1 covers 7 bases. The CDR3 length is 16 residues. J lost 2 bases, V lost 3 bases, and 9 bases had no gene match. The germline V gene has CDR1 MNHEY and CDR2 SMNVEV (reference sequence).

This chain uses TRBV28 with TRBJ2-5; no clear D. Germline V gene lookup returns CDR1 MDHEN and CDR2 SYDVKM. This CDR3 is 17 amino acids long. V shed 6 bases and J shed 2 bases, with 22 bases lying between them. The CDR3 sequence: CASRAVESGLGQETQYF. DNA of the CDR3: TGTGCCAGCAGGGCGGTGGAGTCGGGTCTTGGGCAAGAGACCCAGTACTTC.

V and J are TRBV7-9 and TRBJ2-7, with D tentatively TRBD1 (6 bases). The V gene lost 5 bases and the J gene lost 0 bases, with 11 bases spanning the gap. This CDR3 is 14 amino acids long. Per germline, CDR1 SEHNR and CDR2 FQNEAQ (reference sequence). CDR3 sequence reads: CASSDSDSSYEQYF. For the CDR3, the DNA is TGTGCCAGCAGCGATTCGGACAGCTCCTACGAGCAGTACTTC.

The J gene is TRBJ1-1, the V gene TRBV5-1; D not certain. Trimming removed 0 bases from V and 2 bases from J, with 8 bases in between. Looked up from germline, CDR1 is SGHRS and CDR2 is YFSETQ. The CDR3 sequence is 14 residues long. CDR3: CASSLGWPNTEAFF. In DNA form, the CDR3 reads TGCGCCAGCAGCTTGGGTTGGCCTAACACTGAAGCTTTCTTT.

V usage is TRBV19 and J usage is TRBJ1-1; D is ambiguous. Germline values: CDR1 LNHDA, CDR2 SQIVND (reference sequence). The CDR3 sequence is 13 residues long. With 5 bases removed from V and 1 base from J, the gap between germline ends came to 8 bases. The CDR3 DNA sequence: TGTGCCAGTAGTTTTGGACCGAACACTGAAGCTTTCTTT. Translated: CASSFGPNTEAFF.

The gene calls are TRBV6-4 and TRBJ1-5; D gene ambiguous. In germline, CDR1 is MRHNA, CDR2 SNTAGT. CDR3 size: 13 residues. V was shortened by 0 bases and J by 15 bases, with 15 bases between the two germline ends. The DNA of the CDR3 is TGTGCCAGCAGTGACTCGAGCCTTGGGGTCCTGCATTTT. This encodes CASSDSSLGVLHF.

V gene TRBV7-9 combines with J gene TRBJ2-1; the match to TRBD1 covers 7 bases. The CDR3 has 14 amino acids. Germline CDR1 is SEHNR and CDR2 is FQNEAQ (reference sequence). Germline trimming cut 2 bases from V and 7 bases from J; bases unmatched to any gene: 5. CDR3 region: CASSLIKGANEQFF. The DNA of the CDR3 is TGTGCCAGCAGCTTAATCAAGGGGGCGAATGAGCAGTTCTTC.

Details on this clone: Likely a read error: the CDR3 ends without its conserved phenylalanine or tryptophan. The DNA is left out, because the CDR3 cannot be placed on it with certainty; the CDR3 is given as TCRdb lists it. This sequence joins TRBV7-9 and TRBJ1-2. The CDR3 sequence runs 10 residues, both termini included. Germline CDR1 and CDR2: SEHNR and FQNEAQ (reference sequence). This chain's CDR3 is CASSVDSSDL.

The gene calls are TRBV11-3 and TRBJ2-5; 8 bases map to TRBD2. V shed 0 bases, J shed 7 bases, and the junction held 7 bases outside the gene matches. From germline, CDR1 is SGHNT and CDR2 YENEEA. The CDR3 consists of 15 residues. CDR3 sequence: CASSLDIGTSGTQYF. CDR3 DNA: TGTGCCAGCAGCTTAGATATCGGGACTAGTGGGACCCAGTACTTC.

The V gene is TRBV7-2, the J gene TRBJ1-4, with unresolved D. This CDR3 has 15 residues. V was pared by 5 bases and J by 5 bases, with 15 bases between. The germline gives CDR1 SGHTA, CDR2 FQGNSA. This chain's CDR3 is CASSHEGGLNEKLFF. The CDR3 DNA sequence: TGTGCCAGCAGCCACGAAGGAGGGTTAAATGAAAAACTGTTTTTT.

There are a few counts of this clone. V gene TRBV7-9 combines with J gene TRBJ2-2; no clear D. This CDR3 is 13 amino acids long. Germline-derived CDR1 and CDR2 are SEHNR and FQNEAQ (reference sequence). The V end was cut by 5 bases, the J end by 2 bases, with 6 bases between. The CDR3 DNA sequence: TGTGCCAGCAGCCATAGAAACACCGGGGAGCTGTTTTTT. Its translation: CASSHRNTGELFF.

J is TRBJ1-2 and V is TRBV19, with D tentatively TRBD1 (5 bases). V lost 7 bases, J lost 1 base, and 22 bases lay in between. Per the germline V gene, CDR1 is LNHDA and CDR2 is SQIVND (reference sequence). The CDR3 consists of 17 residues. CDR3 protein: CASTLRGPDILNYGYTF. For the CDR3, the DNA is TGTGCCAGTACTCTACGGGGACCGGACATACTTAACTATGGCTACACCTTC.

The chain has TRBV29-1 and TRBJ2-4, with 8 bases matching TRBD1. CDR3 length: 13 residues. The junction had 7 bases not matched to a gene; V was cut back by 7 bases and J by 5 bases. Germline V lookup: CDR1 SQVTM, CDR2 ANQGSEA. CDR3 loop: CSGRQGLENIQYF. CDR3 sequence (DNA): TGCAGCGGGAGACAGGGGTTGGAAAACATTCAGTACTTC.

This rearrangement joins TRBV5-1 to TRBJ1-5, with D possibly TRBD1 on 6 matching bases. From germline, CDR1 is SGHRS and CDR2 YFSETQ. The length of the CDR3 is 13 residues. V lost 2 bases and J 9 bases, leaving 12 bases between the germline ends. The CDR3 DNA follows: TGCGCCAGCAGCTTCCTAGGGGGTTGGCCCCAGCATTTT. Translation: CASSFLGGWPQHF.

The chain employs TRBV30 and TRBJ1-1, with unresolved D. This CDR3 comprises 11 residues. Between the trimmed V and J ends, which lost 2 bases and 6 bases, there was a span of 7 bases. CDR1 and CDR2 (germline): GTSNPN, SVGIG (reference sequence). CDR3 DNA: TGTGCCTGGAGTTGGGAGGCTGAAGCTTTCTTT. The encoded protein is CAWSWEAEAFF.